This TCR beta chain was captured by sequencing in a study of T cell responses to AZD1222 COVID-19 vaccine. The repertoire was sequenced with immunoSEQ multiplex PCR; TCRdb's copy has only in-frame clones and lacks some. The sample records roughly 180,000 clones, 94% being singletons. The clonotype was recovered from an adult who received the AZD1222 COVID-19 vaccine. This sample comprised peripheral blood, obtained 28 days after the second AZD1222 dose.

CDR3 in amino acids: CAWSAIQDLLLNQYF. CDR3 DNA sequence: TGTGCCTGGAGCGCTATTCAGGACCTCCTTCTCAATCAGTACTTC. The V and J genes are TRBV30 and TRBJ2-5, with unresolved D. From germline, CDR1 is GTSNPN and CDR2 SVGIG (reference sequence). This CDR3 spans 15 amino acids. V was pared by 3 bases and J by 11 bases, with 25 bases between. The whole variable domain, remainder taken from reference TRBV30 and TRBJ2-5, is SQTIHQWPATLVQPVGSPLSLECTVEGTSNPNLYWYRQAAGRGLQLLFYSVGIGQISSEVPQNLSASRPQDRQFILSSKKLLLSDSGFYLCAWSAIQDLLLNQYFGPGTRLLVL.